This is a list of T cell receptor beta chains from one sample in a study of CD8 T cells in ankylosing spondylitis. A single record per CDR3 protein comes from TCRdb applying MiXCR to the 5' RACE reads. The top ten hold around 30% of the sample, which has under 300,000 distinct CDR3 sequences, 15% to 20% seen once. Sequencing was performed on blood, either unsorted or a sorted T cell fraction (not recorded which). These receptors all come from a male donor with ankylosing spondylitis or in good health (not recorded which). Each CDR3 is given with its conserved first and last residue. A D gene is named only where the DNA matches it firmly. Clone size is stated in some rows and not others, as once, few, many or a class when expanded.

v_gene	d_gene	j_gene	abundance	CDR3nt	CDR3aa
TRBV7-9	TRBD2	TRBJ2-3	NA	TGTGCCAGCAGCTCCCCCTTGGCTAGCGGAAGCACAGATACGCAGTATTTT	CASSSPLASGSTDTQYF
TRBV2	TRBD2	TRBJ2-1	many	TGTGCCAGCAGTGAAGCGGGAAACTTAGCGGGAGAGCAGTTCTTC	CASSEAGNLAGEQFF
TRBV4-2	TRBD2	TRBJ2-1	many	TGTGCCAGCAGACCAAACCTACAGCGGGAGGGCCACAATGAGCAGTTCTTC	CASRPNLQREGHNEQFF
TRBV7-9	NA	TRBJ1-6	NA	TGTGCCAGCACTAGGGAGACTAATTCACCCCTCCACTTT	CASTRETNSPLHF
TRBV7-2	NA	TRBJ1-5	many	TGTGCCAGCAGCTTGGTACGCGGGATCGATCAGCCCCAGCATTTT	CASSLVRGIDQPQHF
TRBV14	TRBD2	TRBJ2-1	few	TGTGCCAGCAGCGAGAGACTAGCGTCCTACAATGAGCAGTTCTTC	CASSERLASYNEQFF
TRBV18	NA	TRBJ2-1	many	TGTGCCAGCTCACTGGTAGGTTCGTACAATGAGCAGTTCTTC	CASSLVGSYNEQFF
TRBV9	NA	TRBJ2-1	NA	TGTGCCAGCAGCGTAGCGGGGCAGGGCCCCAATGAGCAGTTCTTC	CASSVAGQGPNEQFF
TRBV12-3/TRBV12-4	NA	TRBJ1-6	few	TGTGCCAGCAGTCCCGCGGGGGCCTATAATTCACCCCTCCACTTT	CASSPAGAYNSPLHF
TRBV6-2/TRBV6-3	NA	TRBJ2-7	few	TGTGCCAGCAGTTACCCCGGGACGGGCTACGAGCAGTACTTC	CASSYPGTGYEQYF
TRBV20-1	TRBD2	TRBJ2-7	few	TGCAGTGCTAGAGATGTAGCGGGAGAGTTCTACGAGCAGTACTTC	CSARDVAGEFYEQYF
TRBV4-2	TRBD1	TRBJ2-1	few	TGTGCCAGCAGCCCTGGGACAGAAGGAAATGAGCAGTTCTTC	CASSPGTEGNEQFF
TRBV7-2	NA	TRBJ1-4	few	TGTGCCAGCAGCTTAGATCCCGGTGAAAAACTGTTTTTT	CASSLDPGEKLFF
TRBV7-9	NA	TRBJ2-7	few	TGTGCCAGCAGCTTAGCGCTGGGCGGGATTAGGTACGAGCAGTACTTC	CASSLALGGIRYEQYF
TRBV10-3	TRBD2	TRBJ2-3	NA	TGTGCCATCAGTTTAAGCCTGGCGGCTAGCGGTAGCACAGATACGCAGTATTTT	CAISLSLAASGSTDTQYF
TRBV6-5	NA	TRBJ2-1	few	TGTGCCAGCAGTTACTCGCCCGTCCTCTTGGATGTCGACAATGAGCAGTTCTTC	CASSYSPVLLDVDNEQFF
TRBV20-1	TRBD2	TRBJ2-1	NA	TGCAGTGCTAGTCCGCTAGCGGGAGGTCCATACGACAATGAGCAGTTCTTC	CSASPLAGGPYDNEQFF
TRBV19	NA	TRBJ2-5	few	TGTGCCAGTAGTCCAGGTTTTGGGGACGAGACCCAGTACTTC	CASSPGFGDETQYF
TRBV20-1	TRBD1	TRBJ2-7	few	TGCAGTGCTAGAGGCAGGGGGCGGAAAGAGCAGTACTTC	CSARGRGRKEQYF
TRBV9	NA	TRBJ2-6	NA	TGTGCCAGCAGGGGGACCGGCTCTGGGGCCAACGTCCTGACTTTC	CASRGTGSGANVLTF
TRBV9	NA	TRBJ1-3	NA	TGTGCCAGCAGCGTAGAACGCTACTCTGGAAACACCATATATTTT	CASSVERYSGNTIYF
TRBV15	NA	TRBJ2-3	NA	TGTGCCACCAGCAGGCTAAGCCTCGACGGCCCCAGCACAGATACGCAGTATTTT	CATSRLSLDGPSTDTQYF
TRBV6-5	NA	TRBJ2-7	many	TGTGCCAGCAGTTACTCTAAGCCCCCAGGGGCGGGATTGCCCTACGAGCAGTACTTC	CASSYSKPPGAGLPYEQYF
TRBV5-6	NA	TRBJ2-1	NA	TGTGCCAGCAGCTCTATGAAGAATGAGCAGTTCTTC	CASSSMKNEQFF
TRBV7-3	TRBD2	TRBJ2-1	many	TGTGCCAGCAGCTTACAGCCACTAGCGTCCAATGAGCAGTTCTTC	CASSLQPLASNEQFF
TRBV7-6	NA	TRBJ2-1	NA	TGTGCCAGCAGCCTAAGCCCTAACTACAATGAGCAGTTCTTC	CASSLSPNYNEQFF
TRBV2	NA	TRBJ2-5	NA	TGTGCCAGCAGTGATCCCCCGGGAATCCAGGAGACCCAGTACTTC	CASSDPPGIQETQYF
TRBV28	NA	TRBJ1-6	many	TGTGCCAGCAGTCCCGAGGCCGCGATTAATTCACCCCTCCACTTT	CASSPEAAINSPLHF
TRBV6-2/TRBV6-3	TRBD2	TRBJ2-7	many	TGTGCCACTGCTTCTAGCGGGAAAATTGCCGAGCAGTACTTC	CATASSGKIAEQYF
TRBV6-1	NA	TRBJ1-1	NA	TGTGCCAGCAACAGGGAAAACACTGAAGCTTTCTTT	CASNRENTEAFF
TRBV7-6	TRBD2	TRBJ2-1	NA	TGTGCCAGCAGCTCGGGACTAGCGGCTTACAATGAGCAGTTCTTC	CASSSGLAAYNEQFF
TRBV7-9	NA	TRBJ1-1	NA	TGTGCCAGCGGGACGGAGAACACTGAAGCTTTCTTT	CASGTENTEAFF
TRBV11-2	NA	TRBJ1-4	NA	TGTGCCAGCAGCTTAACGGGAACACCTAATGAAAAACTGTTTTTT	CASSLTGTPNEKLFF
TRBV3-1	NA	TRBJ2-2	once	TGTGCCAGCTGCCCCCCCCGCGGGTCGAACACCGGGGAGCTGTTTTTT	CASCPPRGSNTGELFF
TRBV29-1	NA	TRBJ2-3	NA	TGCAGCGTTGTGTGGGTTGGACTGGCCTGGTCGGATACGCAGTATTTT	CSVVWVGLAWSDTQYF
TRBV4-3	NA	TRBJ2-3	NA	TGCGCCAGCAGCCAAGACGCGGCCAGAGAAGATACGCAGTATTTT	CASSQDAAREDTQYF
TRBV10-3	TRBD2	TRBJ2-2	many	TGTGCCATCCCTAGCGGGAGGGCCGGGGAGCTGTTTTTT	CAIPSGRAGELFF
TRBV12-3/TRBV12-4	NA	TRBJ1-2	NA	TGTGCCAGCAGTTGGGGCATTAACTATGGCTACACCTTC	CASSWGINYGYTF